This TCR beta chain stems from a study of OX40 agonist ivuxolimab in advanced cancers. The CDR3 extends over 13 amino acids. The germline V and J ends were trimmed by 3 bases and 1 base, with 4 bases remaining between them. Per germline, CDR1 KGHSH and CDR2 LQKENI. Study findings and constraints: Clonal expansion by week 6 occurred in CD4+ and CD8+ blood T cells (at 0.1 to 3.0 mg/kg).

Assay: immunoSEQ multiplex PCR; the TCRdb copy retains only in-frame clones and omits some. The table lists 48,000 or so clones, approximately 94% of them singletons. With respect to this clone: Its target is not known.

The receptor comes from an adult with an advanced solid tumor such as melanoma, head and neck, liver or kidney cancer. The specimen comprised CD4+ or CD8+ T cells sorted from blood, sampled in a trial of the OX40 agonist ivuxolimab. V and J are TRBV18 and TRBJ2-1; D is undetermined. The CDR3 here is CASSPNSYNEQFF. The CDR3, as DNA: TGTGCCAGCTCACCTAATTCCTACAATGAGCAGTTCTTC. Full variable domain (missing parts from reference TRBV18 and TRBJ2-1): NAGVMQNPRHLVRRRGQEARLRCSPMKGHSHVYWYRQLPEEGLKFMVYLQKENIIDESGMPKERFSAEFPKEGPSILRIQQVVRGDSAAYFCASSPNSYNEQFFGPGTRLTVL.